The 25 T cell receptor beta chains reported below all come from one sample, sequenced in a study of shared clonotypes between healthy human individuals (dated by TCRdb to 2018 to 2020). The library was obtained by the immunoSEQ multiplex PCR assay. TCRdb mirrors the immuneACCESS table, restricted to in-frame sequences. Some clones are absent from its copies; in checked studies, under half trace to an unresolved V gene, and the reason for the others is unknown. The sample data list around 2,000,000 clones, and 90% to 95% of these were observed just once. 0.1% to 0.15% of the sample rests with the top ten. Sequenced input: naive CD4+ T cells sorted from blood. The sample's cell subset or site label is to be understood as: CD45RA+ positively selected. The receptor source for this set is a man between 18 and 35 years old in good health.

The CDR3 loop reads CASSFAGVEGETQYF. In nucleotides, the CDR3 is TGTGCCAGCAGCTTCGCGGGGGTCGAGGGGGAGACCCAGTACTTC. The V call is TRBV7-9, the J call TRBJ2-5, with 7 bases identical to TRBD2. V was clipped by 3 bases and J by 5 bases; unmatched bases: 9. This CDR3 contains 15 residues. CDR1 and CDR2 from the germline V gene are SEHNR and FQNEAQ (reference sequence). The entire variable domain, with the rest obtained from reference TRBV7-9 and TRBJ2-5, is as follows: DTGVSQNPRHKITKRGQNVTFRCDPISEHNRLYWYRQTLGQGPEFLTYFQNEAQLEKSRLLSDRFSAERPKGSFSTLEIQRTEQGDSAMYLCASSFAGVEGETQYFGPGTRLLVL.

The chain carries TRBV19 and TRBJ1-5; tentative D call: TRBD1 (5 bases). Trimming shortened V by 7 bases and J by 1 base, and 11 bases separated the two germline ends. Germline V CDR1 and CDR2: LNHDA, SQIVND (reference sequence). The CDR3 covers 14 residues. CDR3 amino acids: CASNNQGSNQPQHF. In DNA form, the CDR3 reads TGTGCCAGTAATAACCAGGGAAGCAATCAGCCCCAGCATTTT.

The chain combines TRBV7-3 with TRBJ2-2; 8 positions agree with TRBD1. V was pared by 5 bases and J by 4 bases, with 9 bases of the junction left unmatched. Germline V CDR1 and CDR2: SGHTA, FQGTGA. The CDR3 is made up of 16 amino acids. The CDR3 is CASSQTPGQGTGELFF. In DNA form, the CDR3 reads TGTGCCAGCAGCCAGACCCCCGGACAGGGCACCGGGGAGCTGTTTTTT. Together with reference TRBV7-3 and TRBJ2-2, the CDR3 gives the full variable domain: GAGVSQTPSNKVTEKGKYVELRCDPISGHTALYWYRQSLGQGPEFLIYFQGTGAADDSGLPNDRFFAVRPEGSVSTLKIQRTERGDSAVYLCASSQTPGQGTGELFFGEGSRLTVL.

The rearrangement links TRBV9 to TRBJ1-4; no firm D call. The CDR3 runs to 17 residues. V was shortened by 0 bases and J by 0 bases, with 12 bases between the two germline ends. Germline assignment: CDR1 SGDLS and CDR2 YYNGEE. As DNA, the CDR3 is TGTGCCAGCAGCGTAGCTCCCCAAATTGCAACTAATGAAAAACTGTTTTTT. Its translation: CASSVAPQIATNEKLFF.

The genes are TRBV5-1 and TRBJ2-7, with D maybe TRBD2 (6 bases). CDR1 and CDR2 (germline): SGHRS, YFSETQ. The CDR3 extends over 15 amino acids. Trimming pared 0 bases from V and 5 bases from J, leaving 15 bases between. The CDR3 DNA reads TGCGCCAGCAGCTTGGCGGACCGGGAGTTGGACGAGCAGTACTTC. Amino acid sequence: CASSLADRELDEQYF.

This chain joins TRBV10-3 and TRBJ1-6; no clear D. V was shortened by 9 bases and J by 14 bases, with 11 bases between the two germline ends. This CDR3 region has 10 residues. The germline V gene encodes CDR1 ENHRY and CDR2 SYGVKD. Here the CDR3 DNA reads TGTGCCATTGGCATCGGGGCCCTCCACTTT. Its protein is CAIGIGALHF.

The chain employs TRBV7-9 and TRBJ2-7, with a weak D call TRBD1 (6 bases). Germline CDR1 SEHNR, CDR2 FQNEAQ (reference sequence). Between the trimmed V and J ends, which lost 4 bases and 5 bases, there was a span of 12 bases. There are 13 residues in the CDR3. This CDR3 reads CASSSWTVNEQYF. CDR3 coding DNA: TGTGCCAGCAGCTCGTGGACAGTGAACGAGCAGTACTTC.

V and J are TRBV6-5 and TRBJ2-5, with 8 positions matching TRBD1. Germline lookup yields CDR1 MNHEY and CDR2 SVGAGI. V was pared by 5 bases and J by 2 bases, with 4 bases of the junction left unmatched. This CDR3 region has 14 residues. CDR3 nucleotide sequence: TGTGCCAGCAGTCCATGGACAGGGCAAGAGACCCAGTACTTC. Its translation is CASSPWTGQETQYF.

For this clone: Different DNA sequences within this sample yield the same CDR3. The gene calls are TRBV28 and TRBJ2-3; no reliable D call. V lost 7 bases, J lost 1 base, and 6 bases lay in between. There are 12 residues in the CDR3. Germline V gives CDR1 MDHEN, CDR2 SYDVKM. The CDR3 DNA follows: TGTGCCAGCACCGGCGGCACAGATACGCAGTATTTT. It is translated as CASTGGTDTQYF.

This chain links TRBV28 with TRBJ2-1, with 7 nucleotides matching TRBD2. Germline trimming cut 5 bases from V and 1 base from J; bases unmatched to any gene: 5. Germline V CDR1 and CDR2: MDHEN, SYDVKM. This CDR3 has 15 amino acids. DNA for the CDR3: TGTGCCAGCAGTGTGGGAGGGAGGTCCTACAATGAGCAGTTCTTC. Its protein product is CASSVGGRSYNEQFF.

The chain joins TRBV6-5 to TRBJ1-1; D remains ambiguous. Germline lookup yields CDR1 MNHEY and CDR2 SVGAGI. The CDR3 consists of 13 residues. Trimming pared 5 bases from V and 1 base from J, leaving 8 bases between. The CDR3 nucleotides are TGTGCCAGCAGTCTCACAGCGAACACTGAAGCTTTCTTT. Translating gives CASSLTANTEAFF.

The chain carries TRBV19 and TRBJ1-2; 10 nucleotides agree with TRBD1. The CDR3 length is 17 residues. Germline assignment: CDR1 LNHDA and CDR2 SQIVND (reference sequence). With V trimmed by 4 bases and J by 3 bases, 11 bases remained unmatched. CDR3 nucleotide sequence: TGTGCCAGTAGTACAGTGACAGGGGGCAAGAAACACTATGGCTACACCTTC. This encodes CASSTVTGGKKHYGYTF.

This sequence joins TRBV11-2 and TRBJ2-7; the D is unclear. Trimming removed 2 bases from V and 0 bases from J, with 11 bases in between. Germline assignment: CDR1 SGHAT and CDR2 FQNNGV. The CDR3 covers 15 residues. The CDR3 DNA reads as TGTGCCAGCAGCTTACACGGGTTCCTCTCCTACGAGCAGTACTTC. Translation: CASSLHGFLSYEQYF.

The genes are TRBV15 and TRBJ2-2; possibly TRBD2 for D (6 bases). The ends were cut back, 0 bases at V and 0 bases at J, with 8 bases in the middle. There are 16 residues in the CDR3. Germline lookup yields CDR1 LNHNV and CDR2 YYDKDF (reference sequence). The CDR3 loop is CATSREGGSNTGELFF. In DNA, the CDR3 is TGTGCCACCAGCAGAGAGGGGGGATCGAACACCGGGGAGCTGTTTTTT.

A single count supports this clone. V usage is TRBV27 and J usage is TRBJ2-5; D is possibly TRBD2 (6 bases). CDR1 and CDR2 (germline): MNHEY, SMNVEV (reference sequence). CDR3 length: 18 residues. V lost 0 bases and J lost 4, with 21 bases in between. The DNA of the CDR3 is TGTGCCAGCAGTTTATCGGCCGGGGGTGGTGGGCCGCGAGAGACCCAGTACTTC. Amino acid sequence: CASSLSAGGGGPRETQYF.

This clone was counted a single time. The DNA for the CDR3 is TGTGCCATCAGTGAGGGTCTAGGACAAAGCTCTGGGGCCAACGTCCTGACTTTC. Protein: CAISEGLGQSSGANVLTF. The J gene is TRBJ2-6, the V gene TRBV10-3, with a possible D match to TRBD1 (5 bases). Germline V lookup: CDR1 ENHRY, CDR2 SYGVKD. The V end was cut by 2 bases, the J end by 0 bases, with 14 bases between. The CDR3 runs 18 residues.

This chain joins TRBV15 and TRBJ2-7, with D unresolved. With 1 base removed from V and 2 bases from J, the gap between germline ends came to 9 bases. Germline V gene lookup returns CDR1 LNHNV and CDR2 YYDKDF (reference sequence). The CDR3 length is 14 residues. The CDR3 region has the DNA TGTGCCACCAGCAGAGCGGCGCTGGCCTACGAGCAGTACTTC. Its translation: CATSRAALAYEQYF. The full variable domain, completed using reference TRBV15 and TRBJ2-7, is DAMVIQNPRYQVTQFGKPVTLSCSQTLNHNVMYWYQQKSSQAPKLLFHYYDKDFNNEADTPDNFQSRRPNTSFCFLDIRSPGLGDTAMYLCATSRAALAYEQYFGPGTRLTVT.

This chain uses TRBV18 with TRBJ1-1, with D perhaps TRBD1 (6 bases). The CDR3 has 15 residues. V lost 2 bases and J 1 base, leaving 11 bases between the germline ends. CDR1 is KGHSH, CDR2 LQKENI, per germline. The CDR3 region is CASSPLAGENTEAFF. CDR3 coding DNA: TGTGCCAGCTCACCATTAGCAGGGGAGAACACTGAAGCTTTCTTT. Combining the CDR3 with reference TRBV18 and TRBJ1-1 gives the whole variable domain NAGVMQNPRHLVRRRGQEARLRCSPMKGHSHVYWYRQLPEEGLKFMVYLQKENIIDESGMPKERFSAEFPKEGPSILRIQQVVRGDSAAYFCASSPLAGENTEAFFGQGTRLTVV.

This chain connects TRBV7-2 to TRBJ1-1; 7 nucleotides match TRBD1. The CDR3 sequence is 14 residues long. CDR1 SGHTA and CDR2 FQGNSA come from the germline V gene. The J segment lost 1 base and the V segment lost 5 bases, leaving 4 bases of the junction unmatched. CDR3 nucleotide sequence: TGTGCCAGCAGCAAAAGGACAGGGAACACTGAAGCTTTCTTT. It translates to CASSKRTGNTEAFF.

The CDR3 is CASSPAELSNYGYTF. Here the CDR3 DNA reads TGTGCCAGCAGTCCCGCCGAACTATCTAACTATGGCTACACCTTC. This rearrangement joins TRBV28 to TRBJ1-2, with D uncertain. Germline values: CDR1 MDHEN, CDR2 SYDVKM. V was cut by 5 bases and J by 0 bases, with 13 bases left in between. The CDR3 is 15 residues long.

The rearrangement links TRBV27 to TRBJ2-7, with D perhaps matching TRBD2 (6 bases). The CDR3 sequence is 16 residues long. Germline V lookup: CDR1 MNHEY, CDR2 SMNVEV (reference sequence). The V end was cut by 0 bases, the J end by 3 bases, with 15 bases between. CDR3: CASSLSYGGIGYEQYF. As DNA, the CDR3 is TGTGCCAGCAGTTTATCATACGGGGGAATAGGCTACGAGCAGTACTTC.

The J gene is TRBJ2-7, the V gene TRBV4-2, with TRBD2 identical over 14 bases. This CDR3 is built from 17 residues. Germline values: CDR1 LGHNA, CDR2 YNFKEQ. V was pared by 0 bases and J by 5 bases, with 6 bases of the junction left unmatched. The CDR3 protein is CASSQDMTSGGANEQYF. The CDR3 DNA is TGTGCCAGCAGCCAAGATATGACTAGCGGGGGGGCCAACGAGCAGTACTTC.

This clone came up once. The rearrangement links TRBV5-8 to TRBJ2-1, with D uncertain. The germline V gene has CDR1 SGHTS and CDR2 YDEGEE. V shed 4 bases and J shed 6 bases, with 20 bases lying between them. CDR3 length equals 16 residues. The CDR3 DNA follows: TGTGCCAGCAGCCCAAGGAGACCTCTCTCTCTCAATGAGCAGTTCTTC. It yields the protein CASSPRRPLSLNEQFF.

About this clone itself: Other DNA variants within this sample encode the same CDR3. The chain combines TRBV5-1 with TRBJ2-5, with D tentatively TRBD2 (5 bases). The germline V and J ends were trimmed by 0 bases and 2 bases, with 8 bases remaining between them. Germline CDR1 and CDR2: SGHRS and YFSETQ. This CDR3 contains 14 residues. In DNA form, the CDR3 reads TGCGCCAGCAGCTTGGGACTAATACAAGAGACCCAGTACTTC. Protein product: CASSLGLIQETQYF.

Details on this clone: A single base separates this from a much larger clone, so it may be a read error. The chain links TRBV9 to TRBJ1-1; 9 bases agree with TRBD1. CDR1 is SGDLS, CDR2 YYNGEE, per germline. V lost 4 bases and J lost 1; bases outside the gene matches: 2. This CDR3 has 14 residues. The CDR3 DNA sequence: TGTGCCAGCAGCCCGGGACAGGGGAACACTGAAGCTTTCTTT. Translating it yields CASSPGQGNTEAFF.